This entry is about one T cell receptor beta chain. CDR3 length: 14 amino acids. With V trimmed by 3 bases and J by 5 bases, 6 bases remained unmatched. The V gene's germline CDR1 is MNHEY and CDR2 SVGAGI. This entry is derived from a study of blood T cell repertoires in COVID-19. Data came from immunoSEQ multiplex PCR; TCRdb stores just in-frame clones and leaves some out. The sample shows roughly 250,000 clones, 87% of them seen only once. This rearrangement joins TRBV6-5 to TRBJ2-5, with 7 bases matching TRBD2. The sample was PBMCs or T cells enriched from blood (not recorded which). The receptor comes from a woman aged 25 to 39 with acute COVID-19. The CDR3 DNA follows: TGTGCCAGCAGTTATCAGGGAGCGGGGGAGACCCAGTACTTC. Translation gives CASSYQGAGETQYF.